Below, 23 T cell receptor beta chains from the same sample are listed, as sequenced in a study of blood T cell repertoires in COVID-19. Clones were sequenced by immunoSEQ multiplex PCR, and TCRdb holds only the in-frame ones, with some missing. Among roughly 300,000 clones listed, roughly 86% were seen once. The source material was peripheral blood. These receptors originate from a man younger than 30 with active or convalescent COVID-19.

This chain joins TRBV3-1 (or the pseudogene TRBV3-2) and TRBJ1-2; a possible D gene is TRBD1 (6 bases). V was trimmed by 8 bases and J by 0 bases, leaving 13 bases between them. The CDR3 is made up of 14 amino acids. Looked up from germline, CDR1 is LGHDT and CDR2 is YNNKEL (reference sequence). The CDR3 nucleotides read TGTGCCAGCTCAAGGGGGGGAACTAACTATGGCTACACCTTC. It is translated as CASSRGGTNYGYTF.

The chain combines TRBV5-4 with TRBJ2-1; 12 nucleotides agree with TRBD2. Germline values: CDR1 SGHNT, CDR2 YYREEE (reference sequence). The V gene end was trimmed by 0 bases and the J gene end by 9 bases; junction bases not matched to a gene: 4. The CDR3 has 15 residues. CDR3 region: CASSLGTSGAGEQFF. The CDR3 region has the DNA TGTGCCAGCAGCTTGGGGACTAGCGGGGCAGGTGAGCAGTTCTTC. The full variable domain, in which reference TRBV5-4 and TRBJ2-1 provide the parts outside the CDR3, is ETGVTQSPTHLIKTRGQQVTLRCSSQSGHNTVSWYQQALGQGPQFIFQYYREEENGRGNFPPRFSGLQFPNYSSELNVNALELDDSALYLCASSLGTSGAGEQFFGPGTRLTVL.

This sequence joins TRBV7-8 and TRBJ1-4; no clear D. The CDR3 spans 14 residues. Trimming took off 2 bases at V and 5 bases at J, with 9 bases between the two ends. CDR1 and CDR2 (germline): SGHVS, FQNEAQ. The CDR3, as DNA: TGTGCCAGCAGCTTAAGGCGGTCGAATGAAAAACTGTTTTTT. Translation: CASSLRRSNEKLFF.

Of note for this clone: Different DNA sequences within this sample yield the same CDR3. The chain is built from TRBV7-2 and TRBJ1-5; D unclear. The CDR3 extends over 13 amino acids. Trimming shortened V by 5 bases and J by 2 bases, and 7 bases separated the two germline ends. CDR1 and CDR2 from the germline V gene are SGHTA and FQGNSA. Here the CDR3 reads CASSVRGNQPQHF. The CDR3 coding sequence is TGTGCCAGCAGCGTGAGGGGCAATCAGCCCCAGCATTTT.

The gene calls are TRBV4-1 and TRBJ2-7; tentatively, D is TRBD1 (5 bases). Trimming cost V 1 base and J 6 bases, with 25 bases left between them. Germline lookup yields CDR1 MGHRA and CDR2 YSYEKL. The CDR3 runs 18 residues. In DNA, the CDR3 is TGCGCCAGCAGCCAAGCTCCGGACACCTACCCTTCTTTGCGCGAGCAGTACTTC. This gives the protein CASSQAPDTYPSLREQYF.

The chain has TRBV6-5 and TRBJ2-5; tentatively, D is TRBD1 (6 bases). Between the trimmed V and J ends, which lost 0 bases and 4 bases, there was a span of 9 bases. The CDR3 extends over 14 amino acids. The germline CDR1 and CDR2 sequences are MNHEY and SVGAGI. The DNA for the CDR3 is TGTGCCAGCAGTTACTCTACAGGGCTAGAGACCCAGTACTTC. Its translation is CASSYSTGLETQYF.

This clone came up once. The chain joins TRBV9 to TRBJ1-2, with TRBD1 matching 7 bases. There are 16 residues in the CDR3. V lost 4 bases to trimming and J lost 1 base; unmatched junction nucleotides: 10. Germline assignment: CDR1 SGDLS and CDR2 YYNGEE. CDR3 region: CASSQRRQGYNYGYTF. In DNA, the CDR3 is TGTGCCAGCAGCCAAAGGAGACAGGGCTATAACTATGGCTACACCTTC.

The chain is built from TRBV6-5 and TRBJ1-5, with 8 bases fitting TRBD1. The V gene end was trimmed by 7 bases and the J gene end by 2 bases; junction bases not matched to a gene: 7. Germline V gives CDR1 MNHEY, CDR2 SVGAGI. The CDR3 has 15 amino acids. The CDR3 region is CASTPGQGGNQPQHF. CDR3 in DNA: TGTGCCAGCACTCCCGGACAGGGAGGCAATCAGCCCCAGCATTTT.

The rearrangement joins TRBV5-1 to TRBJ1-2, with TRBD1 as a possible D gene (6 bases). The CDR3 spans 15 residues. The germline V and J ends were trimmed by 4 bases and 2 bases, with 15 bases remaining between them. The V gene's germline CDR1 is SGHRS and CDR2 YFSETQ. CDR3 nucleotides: TGCGCCAGCAGCGCCACAACAGGGATAAACTATGGCTACACCTTC. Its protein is CASSATTGINYGYTF. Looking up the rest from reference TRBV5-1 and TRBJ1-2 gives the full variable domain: KAGVTQTPRYLIKTRGQQVTLSCSPISGHRSVSWYQQTPGQGLQFLFEYFSETQRNKGNFPGRFSGRQFSNSRSEMNVSTLELGDSALYLCASSATTGINYGYTFGSGTRLTVV.

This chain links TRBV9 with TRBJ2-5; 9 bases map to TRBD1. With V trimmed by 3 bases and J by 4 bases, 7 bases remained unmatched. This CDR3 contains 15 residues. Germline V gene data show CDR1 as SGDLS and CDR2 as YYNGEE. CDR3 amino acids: CASSAGTGNGETQYF. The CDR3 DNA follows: TGTGCCAGCAGCGCCGGGACAGGGAATGGAGAGACCCAGTACTTC.

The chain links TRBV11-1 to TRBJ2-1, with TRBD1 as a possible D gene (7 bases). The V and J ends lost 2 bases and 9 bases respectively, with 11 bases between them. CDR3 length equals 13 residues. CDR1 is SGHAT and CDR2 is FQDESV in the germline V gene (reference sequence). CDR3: CASSLTGEAEQFF. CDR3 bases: TGTGCCAGCAGCTTAACAGGGGAGGCTGAGCAGTTCTTC. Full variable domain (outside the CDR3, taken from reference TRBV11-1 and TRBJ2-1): EAEVAQSPRYKITEKSQAVAFWCDPISGHATLYWYRQILGQGPELLVQFQDESVVDDSQLPKDRFSAERLKGVDSTLKIQPAELGDSAMYLCASSLTGEAEQFFGPGTRLTVL.

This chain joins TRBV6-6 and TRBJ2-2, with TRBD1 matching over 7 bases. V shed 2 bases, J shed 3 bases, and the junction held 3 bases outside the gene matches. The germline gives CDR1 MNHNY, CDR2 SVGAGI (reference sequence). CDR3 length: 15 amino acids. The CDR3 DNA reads TGTGCCAGCAGTTACACAGGGGACGACACCGGGGAGCTGTTTTTT. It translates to CASSYTGDDTGELFF.

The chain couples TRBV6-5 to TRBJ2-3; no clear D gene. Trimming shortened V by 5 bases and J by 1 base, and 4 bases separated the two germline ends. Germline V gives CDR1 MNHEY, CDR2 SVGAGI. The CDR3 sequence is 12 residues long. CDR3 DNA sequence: TGTGCCAGCAGTCCTCGCACAGATACGCAGTATTTT. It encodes CASSPRTDTQYF.

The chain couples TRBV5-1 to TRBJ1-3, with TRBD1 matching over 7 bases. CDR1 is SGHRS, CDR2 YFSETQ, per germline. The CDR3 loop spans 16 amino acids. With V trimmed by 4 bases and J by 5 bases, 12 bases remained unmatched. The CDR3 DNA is TGCGCCAGCAGCGCACCCTCGACAGGGAAAAGAAACACCATATATTTT. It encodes CASSAPSTGKRNTIYF.

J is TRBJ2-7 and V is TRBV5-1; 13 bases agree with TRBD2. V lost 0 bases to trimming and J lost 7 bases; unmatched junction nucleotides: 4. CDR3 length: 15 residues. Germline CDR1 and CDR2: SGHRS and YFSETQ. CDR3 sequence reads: CASSLGTSGSSEQYF. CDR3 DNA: TGCGCCAGCAGCTTGGGGACTAGCGGGAGTAGTGAGCAGTACTTC.

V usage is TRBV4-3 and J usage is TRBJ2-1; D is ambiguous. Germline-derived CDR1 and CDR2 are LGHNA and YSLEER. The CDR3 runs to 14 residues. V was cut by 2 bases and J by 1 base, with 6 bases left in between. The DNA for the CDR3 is TGCGCCAGCAGCCAAACGGTGTCCTACAATGAGCAGTTCTTC. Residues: CASSQTVSYNEQFF.

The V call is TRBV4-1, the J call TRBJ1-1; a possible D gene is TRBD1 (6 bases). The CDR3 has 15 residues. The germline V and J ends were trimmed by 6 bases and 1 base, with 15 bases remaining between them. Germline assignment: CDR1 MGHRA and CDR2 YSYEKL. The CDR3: CASRADMGQNTEAFF. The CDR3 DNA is TGCGCCAGCAGAGCAGATATGGGACAGAACACTGAAGCTTTCTTT.

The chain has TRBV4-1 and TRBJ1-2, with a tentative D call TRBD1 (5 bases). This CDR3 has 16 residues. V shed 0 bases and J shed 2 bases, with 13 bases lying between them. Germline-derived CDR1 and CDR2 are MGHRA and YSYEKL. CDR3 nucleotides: TGCGCCAGCAGCCAAGAGGGTTTGCGGGGGAACTATGGCTACACCTTC. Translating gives CASSQEGLRGNYGYTF.

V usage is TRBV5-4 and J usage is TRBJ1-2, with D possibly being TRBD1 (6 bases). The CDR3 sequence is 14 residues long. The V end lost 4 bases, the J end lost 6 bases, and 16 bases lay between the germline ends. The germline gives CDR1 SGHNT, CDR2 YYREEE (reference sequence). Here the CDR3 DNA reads TGTGCCAGCAGCACCAGGGGAGGGCCGAATGGCTACACCTTC. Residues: CASSTRGGPNGYTF.

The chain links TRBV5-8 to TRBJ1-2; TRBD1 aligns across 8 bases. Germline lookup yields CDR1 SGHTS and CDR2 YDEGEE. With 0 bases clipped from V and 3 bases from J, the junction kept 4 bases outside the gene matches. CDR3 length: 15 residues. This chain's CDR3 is CASSLAGGNYYGYTF. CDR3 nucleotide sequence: TGTGCCAGCAGCTTGGCAGGGGGCAACTACTATGGCTACACCTTC.

The CDR3 loop reads CASSEERYTEAFF. The CDR3 DNA follows: TGTGCCAGCAGTGAAGAGAGATACACTGAAGCTTTCTTT. This chain links TRBV2 with TRBJ1-1, with D unresolved. The CDR3 has 13 amino acids. The germline V gene encodes CDR1 SNHLY and CDR2 FYNNEI. V dropped 1 base and J dropped 3 bases, with 6 bases sitting between them.

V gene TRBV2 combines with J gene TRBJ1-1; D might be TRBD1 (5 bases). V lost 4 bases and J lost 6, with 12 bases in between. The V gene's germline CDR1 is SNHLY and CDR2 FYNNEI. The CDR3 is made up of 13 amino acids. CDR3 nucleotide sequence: TGTGCCAGCAGTGTTGGGGGGAGGGCTGAAGCTTTCTTT. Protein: CASSVGGRAEAFF. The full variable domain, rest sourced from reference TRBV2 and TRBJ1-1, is EPEVTQTPSHQVTQMGQEVILRCVPISNHLYFYWYRQILGQKVEFLVSFYNNEISEKSEIFDDQFSVERPDGSNFTLKIRSTKLEDSAMYFCASSVGGRAEAFFGQGTRLTVV.

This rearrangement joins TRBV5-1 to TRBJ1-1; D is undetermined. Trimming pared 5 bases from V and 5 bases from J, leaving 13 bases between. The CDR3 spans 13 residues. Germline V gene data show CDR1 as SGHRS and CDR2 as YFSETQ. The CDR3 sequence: CASRVGEQTEAFF. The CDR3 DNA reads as TGCGCCAGCAGAGTCGGGGAGCAAACTGAAGCTTTCTTT. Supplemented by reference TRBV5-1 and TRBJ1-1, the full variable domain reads KAGVTQTPRYLIKTRGQQVTLSCSPISGHRSVSWYQQTPGQGLQFLFEYFSETQRNKGNFPGRFSGRQFSNSRSEMNVSTLELGDSALYLCASRVGEQTEAFFGQGTRLTVV.